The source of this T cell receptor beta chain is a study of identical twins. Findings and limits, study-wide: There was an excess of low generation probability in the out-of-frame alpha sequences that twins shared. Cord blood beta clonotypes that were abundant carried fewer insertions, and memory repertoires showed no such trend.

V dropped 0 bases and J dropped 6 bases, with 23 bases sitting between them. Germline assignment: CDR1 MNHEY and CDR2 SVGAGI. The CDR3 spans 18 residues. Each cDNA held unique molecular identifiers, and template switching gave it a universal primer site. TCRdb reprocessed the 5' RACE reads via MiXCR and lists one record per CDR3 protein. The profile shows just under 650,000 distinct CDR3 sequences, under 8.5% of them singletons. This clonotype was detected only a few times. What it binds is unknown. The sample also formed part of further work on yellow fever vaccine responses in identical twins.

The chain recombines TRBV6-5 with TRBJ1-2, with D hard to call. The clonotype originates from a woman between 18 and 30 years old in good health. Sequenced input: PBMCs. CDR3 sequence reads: CASSYSRPTRPFRDGYTF. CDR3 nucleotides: TGTGCCAGCAGTTACTCGAGACCCACCAGGCCCTTTAGAGATGGCTACACCTTC.